The entry that follows covers one TCR beta chain sequence. The target of this receptor is not known. Base qualities are not recorded, but no much larger clone differs from it by a single base. RNA from unsorted whole blood was extracted with TRIzol reagent, and germline DNA was obtained with the DNeasy Blood & Tissue kit. At the time of sampling, the patients were treatment-naive and had chronic HBV infection. Around 4 milliliters of peripheral blood were collected into K2EDTA tubes before surgery. The data are from a study of tumor-infiltrating lymphocytes in primary liver carcinoma (dated by TCRdb to 2015 to 2018). With respect to the entire study: Surgical resection was performed in China between 2015 and 2016 on a handful of patients with histopathologically diagnosed primary liver carcinoma. Hepatocellular carcinoma (four) or combined HCC and intrahepatic cholangiocarcinoma (one) was present in the five patients, who were three men and two women aged 30 to 69 years. TCRbeta repertoire sequencing, expression microarrays and whole-exome sequencing were combined in the study across five regions of each liver tumor, with adjacent normal tissue and blood also included. Technical replicate repertoires showed high reproducibility, with mean shared-clone rates roughly 0.89 and correlation coefficients above 0.95. Roughly 3.65 to 7.5 million productive TCRbeta reads were obtained per sample, and no significant difference in read depth was found between tissue types. TCRbeta repertoire sequencing covered 35 specimens from 5 patients: 25 or so tumor regions, 5 adjacent noncancerous liver tissues and 5 peripheral blood samples. Tumors of the five patients were stage T1-T3 N0M0 with maximum diameters of 4.2 to 10 cm. Overall results and qualifications from the work: Only 4 or 5 patients were included in the study, and the authors note that the findings should be validated in a larger study. Comparison of CD4+ and CD8+ T cell repertoires was precluded by the use of bulk unsorted samples. A significantly larger repertoire fraction was made up by the top 250 clones in tumors than in blood (p = 0.039). Only the TCR beta chain was sequenced, so true repertoire diversity is likely underestimated because unpaired alpha chains were not captured. Consistent with antigen-driven expansion, pairs of tumor regions showed higher repertoire overlap (mean roughly 36%) than either tumor-adjacent pairs (around 17%) or tumor-blood pairs (around 15%).

Its CDR3 holds 18 amino acids, cysteine through phenylalanine. Solely the CDR3 DNA is kept, with 54 bases framed from the first base. V is clipped by 7 bases and J by 4 bases, and the sequence between their germline boundaries is 23 bases long. Starting from about 500 ng total RNA, TCRbeta-specific cDNA was produced by reverse transcription with a constant-region primer and ProtoScript II reverse transcriptase. Construction of the TCRbeta libraries relied on three nested rounds of multiplex PCR, following a slightly modified ARM-PCR procedure. Each of the first two PCR rounds ran for approximately 10 cycles and used multiplex TRBV1-TRBV30 forward primers together with a Cbeta reverse primer. Sample barcodes and Illumina adapters were added in a final 25-cycle PCR using Deep VentR polymerase. Before sequencing, amplicons between 200 and 500 bp were purified from gel using a QIAquick gel extraction kit. An Illumina HiSeq 2500 was used to sequence the TCRbeta amplicons, generating 250-bp paired-end reads. The source study handled its data this way. To recover full CDR3 sequences, reads were quality-trimmed using Trimmomatic v0.33 and paired reads were then merged using FLASH v1.2.11. V, D and J germline segments were assigned to the rearranged TCRbeta sequences using MiGEC v1.2.1b. Clonotype statistics and Shannon-Wiener diversity indices were computed with VDJtools v1.0.0. Except for diversity analysis, only the 250 most abundant clonotypes of each sample were used in subsequent analyses to reduce sampling bias. The public sequencing data were trimmed at Q25 with fastp and processed into clonotypes with MiXCR by TCRdb, which kept only in-frame beta chains. Each entry merges the rows of one CDR3 protein and shows their most common DNA and genes. The V and J calls here are based on TCRdb, not the publication. This sample holds fewer than 350,000 distinct CDR3 sequences; around three fifths were observed only once. The leading ten clones occupy approximately 9% of the sample.

The sequencing input was peripheral blood. Rearrangement joined TRBV12-3 or TRBV12-4 to TRBJ2-6; TRBD2 might be the D gene, on 5 matching bases. The receptor comes from a man between 35 and 55 years old with primary liver carcinoma and hepatitis B virus infection. The nucleotide sequence is TGTGCCAGCAATCGGTATGAGGGTTTGGGTGCGGGGGCCAACGTCCTGACTTTC. It translates to CASNRYEGLGAGANVLTF.